This T cell receptor beta chain originates from a study of blood T cells in healthy people across ages. Study observations and caveats: Naive CD4+ cells and diversity were both higher in long-lived donors than in aged donors. TCR beta diversity, measured per million T cells, fell in a roughly linear way with age.

Regarding this clonotype: Its target is unknown.

The donors, healthy Caucasians from Russia, were aged roughly 6 to 90. Primers used in a second PCR of roughly 6 to 12 cycles were a sample-barcoded 5' primer and a J-beta primer mix. With 12 random nucleotides, a template-switch adaptor tagged each individual cDNA molecule. TCRdb itself ran the 5' RACE reads through MiXCR, one entry per CDR3 protein. The table lists over a million distinct CDR3 sequences, approximately 40% of them singletons, with approximately 7.9% in the top ten. The receptor was derived from a woman between 18 and 29 years old in good health. Sequencing was done on a sample of blood.

Here the CDR3 DNA reads TGTGCCAGCACCCGGTCGGGCGGGCAAGAGACCCAGTACTTC. This sequence encodes CASTRSGGQETQYF. The genes are TRBV12-3 or TRBV12-4 and TRBJ2-5; D is possibly TRBD2 (5 bases). The CDR3 is made up of 14 amino acids. Trimming shortened V by 7 bases and J by 2 bases, and 14 bases separated the two germline ends.